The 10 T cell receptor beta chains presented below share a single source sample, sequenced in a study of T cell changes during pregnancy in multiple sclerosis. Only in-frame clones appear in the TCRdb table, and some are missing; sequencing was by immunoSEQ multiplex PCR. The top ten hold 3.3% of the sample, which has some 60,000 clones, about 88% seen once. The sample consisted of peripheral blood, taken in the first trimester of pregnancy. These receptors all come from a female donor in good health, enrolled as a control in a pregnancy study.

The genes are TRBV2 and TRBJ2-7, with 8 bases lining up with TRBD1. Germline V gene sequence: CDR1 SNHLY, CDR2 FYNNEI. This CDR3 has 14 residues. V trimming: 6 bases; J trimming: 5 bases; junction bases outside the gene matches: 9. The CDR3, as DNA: TGTGCCAGCAGCCGGGACAGGTTAAGTGACGAGCAGTACTTC. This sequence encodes CASSRDRLSDEQYF. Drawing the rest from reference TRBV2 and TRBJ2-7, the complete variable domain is EPEVTQTPSHQVTQMGQEVILRCVPISNHLYFYWYRQILGQKVEFLVSFYNNEISEKSEIFDDQFSVERPDGSNFTLKIRSTKLEDSAMYFCASSRDRLSDEQYFGPGTRLTVT.

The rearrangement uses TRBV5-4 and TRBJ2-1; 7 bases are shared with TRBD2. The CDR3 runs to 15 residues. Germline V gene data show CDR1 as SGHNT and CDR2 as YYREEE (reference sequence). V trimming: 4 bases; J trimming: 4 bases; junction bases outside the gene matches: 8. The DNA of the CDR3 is TGTGCCAGCAGCCCGTCGAGCGGGGCGTACAATGAGCAGTTCTTC. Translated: CASSPSSGAYNEQFF.

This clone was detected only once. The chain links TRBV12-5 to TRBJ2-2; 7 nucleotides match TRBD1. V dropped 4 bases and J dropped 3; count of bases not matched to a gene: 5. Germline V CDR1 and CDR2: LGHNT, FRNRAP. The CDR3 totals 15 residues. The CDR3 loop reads CASGSGTAYTGELFF. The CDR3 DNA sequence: TGTGCTAGTGGTTCCGGGACAGCCTACACCGGGGAGCTGTTTTTT.

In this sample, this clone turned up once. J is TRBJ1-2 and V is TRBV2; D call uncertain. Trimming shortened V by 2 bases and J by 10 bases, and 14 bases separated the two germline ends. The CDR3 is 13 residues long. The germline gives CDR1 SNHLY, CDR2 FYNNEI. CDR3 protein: CASSESSSAPYTF. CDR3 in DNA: TGTGCCAGCAGTGAATCCAGTTCCGCCCCCTACACCTTC.

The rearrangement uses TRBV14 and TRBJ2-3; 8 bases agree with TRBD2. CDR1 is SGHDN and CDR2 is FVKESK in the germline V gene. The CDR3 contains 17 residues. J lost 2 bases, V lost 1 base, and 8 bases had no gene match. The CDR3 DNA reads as TGTGCCAGCAGCCAAGTCGGGCTAGCGGGCATCACAGATACGCAGTATTTT. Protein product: CASSQVGLAGITDTQYF.

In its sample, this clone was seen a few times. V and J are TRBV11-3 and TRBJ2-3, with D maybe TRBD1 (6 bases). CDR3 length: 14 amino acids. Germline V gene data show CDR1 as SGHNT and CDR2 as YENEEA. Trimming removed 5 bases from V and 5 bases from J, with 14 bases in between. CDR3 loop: CASSRTENLDTQYF. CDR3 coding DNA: TGTGCCAGCAGCAGGACAGAGAACCTAGATACGCAGTATTTT.

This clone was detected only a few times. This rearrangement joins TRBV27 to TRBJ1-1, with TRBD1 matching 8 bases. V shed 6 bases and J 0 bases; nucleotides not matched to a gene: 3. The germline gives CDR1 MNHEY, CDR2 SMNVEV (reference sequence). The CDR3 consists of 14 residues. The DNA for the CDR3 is TGTGCCAGCAGCCCAGGGGGCCTGAACACTGAAGCTTTCTTT. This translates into CASSPGGLNTEAFF.

The CDR3 here is CASSLFRGGRNYGYTF. In DNA, the CDR3 is TGTGCCAGCAGCTTATTTAGGGGGGGCAGGAACTATGGCTACACCTTC. The chain joins TRBV7-3 to TRBJ1-2; tentative D call: TRBD1 (6 bases). Per the germline V gene, CDR1 is SGHTA and CDR2 is FQGTGA. V was pared by 2 bases and J by 2 bases, with 15 bases between. The CDR3 contains 16 residues.

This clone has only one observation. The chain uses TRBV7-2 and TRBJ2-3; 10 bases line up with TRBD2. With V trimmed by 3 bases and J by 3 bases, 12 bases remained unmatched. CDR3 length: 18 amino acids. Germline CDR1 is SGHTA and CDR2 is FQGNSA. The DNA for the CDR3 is TGTGCCAGCAGCTTTCTAGCGGGAGTAGGGGGTAGGACAGATACGCAGTATTTT. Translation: CASSFLAGVGGRTDTQYF.

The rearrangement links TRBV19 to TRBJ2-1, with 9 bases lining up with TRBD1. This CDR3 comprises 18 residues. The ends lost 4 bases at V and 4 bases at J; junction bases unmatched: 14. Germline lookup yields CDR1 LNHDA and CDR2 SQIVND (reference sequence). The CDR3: CASSRAVTGTGPYNEQFF. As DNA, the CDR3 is TGTGCCAGTAGTAGAGCAGTGACCGGGACAGGGCCATACAATGAGCAGTTCTTC.